The 6 T cell receptor beta chains below come from one sample, sequenced in a study of shared clonotypes between healthy human individuals. Data came from immunoSEQ multiplex PCR; TCRdb stores just in-frame clones and leaves some out. The top ten clones hold about 0.41% of a sample with a few million clones, just over 90% of them seen once. Sequencing input: naive CD4+ T cells from PBMCs. As for subset: CD45RA+ positively selected. These receptors were collected from a young man in good health. Some clones in this sample may be carry-over from other donors' samples.

The CDR3 here is CASRPATETYTF. The DNA of the CDR3 is TGTGCCAGCAGGCCGGCGACAGAAACCTACACCTTC. This sequence joins TRBV28 and TRBJ1-2; the D gene is possibly TRBD1 (5 bases). CDR1 is MDHEN and CDR2 is SYDVKM in the germline V gene. Trimming cost V 6 bases and J 10 bases, with 15 bases left between them. The CDR3 loop spans 12 amino acids.

The V gene is TRBV28, the J gene TRBJ1-4, with D possibly being TRBD1 (5 bases). Trimming took off 3 bases at V and 6 bases at J, with 8 bases between the two ends. The CDR3 covers 13 residues. Germline lookup yields CDR1 MDHEN and CDR2 SYDVKM. CDR3 coding DNA: TGTGCCAGCAGTTTGGGGGATCATGAAAAACTGTTTTTT. Translating gives CASSLGDHEKLFF.

This chain links TRBV11-2 with TRBJ2-1; 9 bases agree with TRBD2. There are 16 residues in the CDR3. Germline CDR1 SGHAT, CDR2 FQNNGV. V was clipped by 1 base and J by 12 bases; unmatched bases: 13. CDR3 loop: CASSLVPASGVQRQFF. Here the CDR3 DNA reads TGTGCCAGCAGCTTAGTTCCGGCTAGCGGGGTCCAAAGGCAGTTCTTC.

CDR3 sequence reads: CASSLPDRVNYGYTF. DNA of the CDR3: TGTGCCAGCAGCTTACCGGACAGAGTAAACTATGGCTACACCTTC. The chain has TRBV5-4 and TRBJ1-2, with a possible D match to TRBD1 (6 bases). CDR1 SGHNT and CDR2 YYREEE come from the germline V gene (reference sequence). The V and J ends lost 2 bases and 2 bases respectively, with 13 bases between them. The CDR3 loop spans 15 amino acids. Together with reference TRBV5-4 and TRBJ1-2, the CDR3 gives the full variable domain: ETGVTQSPTHLIKTRGQQVTLRCSSQSGHNTVSWYQQALGQGPQFIFQYYREEENGRGNFPPRFSGLQFPNYSSELNVNALELDDSALYLCASSLPDRVNYGYTFGSGTRLTVV.

The chain joins TRBV7-3 to TRBJ1-3; unclear D gene. This CDR3 region has 15 residues. V was clipped by 3 bases and J by 4 bases, with 13 bases between them. CDR1 is SGHTA, CDR2 FQGTGA, per germline. CDR3: CASSFEPTSGNTIYF. The CDR3 bases are TGTGCCAGCAGCTTCGAGCCCACTTCGGGAAACACCATATATTTT.

The DNA for the CDR3 is TGCGCCAGCAGCTTCACTCCCCCTGGACAGGGGGACACTGAAGCTTTCTTT. Its translation: CASSFTPPGQGDTEAFF. V usage is TRBV5-1 and J usage is TRBJ1-1, with 10 positions matching TRBD1. Germline V CDR1 and CDR2: SGHRS, YFSETQ. V trimming: 2 bases; J trimming: 3 bases; junction bases outside the gene matches: 10. This CDR3 contains 17 residues.